The sequence of this T cell receptor beta chain was determined in a study of cytomegalovirus exposure and HLA in healthy donors. With 60 Vbeta and 13 Jbeta primers, the PCR was carried out. Sequenced by immunoSEQ multiplex PCR; TCRdb stores in-frame clones only, minus some. The sample has about 180,000 clones; roughly four fifths are singletons. This CDR3 spans 15 amino acids. V was trimmed by 2 bases and J by 6 bases, leaving 11 bases between them. CDR1 and CDR2 (germline): MNHEY, SMNVEV (reference sequence). The clonotype comes from a woman in her 30s in good health and CMV-seronegative. Sequenced input: PBMCs. The chain employs TRBV27 and TRBJ1-6; perhaps TRBD1 as D (6 bases). As DNA, the CDR3 is TGTGCCAGCAGTTTAAGTGGGGGCCCTAATTCACCCCTCCACTTT. It is translated as CASSLSGGPNSPLHF.